These 11 T cell receptor beta chains share one sample of origin, sequenced in a study of control samples from healthy donors and cancer patients. Some clones are missing from TCRdb's copy, which holds only in-frame ones; the method was immunoSEQ multiplex PCR. The profile covers 90,000 to 100,000 clones, with 79% appearing a single time and about 10% taken by the ten largest. The sequencing sample was made of blood. All receptors come from a woman in her thirties in good health.

This clone appeared a few times. The chain combines TRBV12-3 or TRBV12-4 with TRBJ2-7; D is unclear. The CDR3 contains 12 residues. V was cut by 2 bases and J by 4 bases, with 6 bases left in between. For the CDR3, the DNA is TGTGCCAGCAGTTTAAAGGGTTACGAGCAGTACTTC. Translation gives CASSLKGYEQYF.

V is TRBV12-3 or TRBV12-4 and J is TRBJ2-7; D is possibly TRBD2 (6 bases). The CDR3 covers 13 residues. The ends were cut back, 4 bases at V and 4 bases at J, with 11 bases in the middle. CDR3: CASSSGVSYEQYF. The DNA for the CDR3 is TGTGCCAGCAGTTCGGGGGTCAGTTACGAGCAGTACTTC.

This clone was seen only a few times. This rearrangement joins TRBV5-5 to TRBJ1-6, with D perhaps TRBD1 (6 bases). Germline lookup yields CDR1 SGHKS and CDR2 YYEKEE (reference sequence). The CDR3 length is 15 residues. Deletions cut 1 base from V and 9 bases from J, with 14 bases between. In DNA form, the CDR3 reads TGTGCCAGCAGCTTGCTGGGGGGGCAGAGTTCACCCCTCCACTTT. Residues: CASSLLGGQSSPLHF.

The chain is built from TRBV6-2 or TRBV6-3 and TRBJ1-1; tentatively, D is TRBD1 (5 bases). CDR3 length: 14 residues. Germline V lookup: CDR1 MNHEY, CDR2 SVGEGT. Trimming removed 2 bases at V and 6 bases at J, with 13 bases between. The CDR3 loop reads CASSYQWGYAEAFF. The CDR3 region has the DNA TGTGCCAGCAGTTACCAGTGGGGGTACGCTGAAGCTTTCTTT.

This clone was recorded only once. The chain recombines TRBV12-5 with TRBJ1-2; perhaps TRBD1 as D (6 bases). The CDR3 loop spans 17 amino acids. The V end lost 1 base, the J end lost 3 bases, and 18 bases lay between the germline ends. CDR1 LGHNT and CDR2 FRNRAP come from the germline V gene. The CDR3 is CASGLGGARGAYYGYTF. The CDR3 DNA reads as TGTGCTAGTGGTTTGGGCGGGGCTCGGGGGGCTTACTATGGCTACACCTTC. Looking up the rest from reference TRBV12-5 and TRBJ1-2 gives the full variable domain: DARVTQTPRHKVTEMGQEVTMRCQPILGHNTVFWYRQTMMQGLELLAYFRNRAPLDDSGMPKDRFSAEMPDATLATLKIQPSEPRDSAVYFCASGLGGARGAYYGYTFGSGTRLTVV.

This rearrangement joins TRBV9 to TRBJ1-2, with D maybe TRBD1 (5 bases). This CDR3 comprises 15 residues. Germline CDR1 SGDLS, CDR2 YYNGEE. Trimming removed 0 bases at V and 8 bases at J, with 17 bases between. The CDR3 nucleotides read TGTGCCAGCAGCGTAGTGGCGACAGTGCGCGGAGGCTACACCTTC. Its protein is CASSVVATVRGGYTF.

The V and J genes are TRBV6-5 and TRBJ2-7, with 13 bases aligning to TRBD2. This CDR3 spans 15 amino acids. J lost 5 bases, V lost 6 bases, and 7 bases had no gene match. Germline assignment: CDR1 MNHEY and CDR2 SVGAGI. In DNA form, the CDR3 reads TGTGCCAGCAGCCCAGGGACTAGCGGGGTCGACGAGCAGTACTTC. Residues: CASSPGTSGVDEQYF.

The chain is built from TRBV14 and TRBJ2-3; the D is unclear. CDR1 and CDR2 from the germline V gene are SGHDN and FVKESK. This CDR3 spans 16 amino acids. Trimming cost V 1 base and J 2 bases, with 13 bases left between them. CDR3 region: CASSQVSGASTDTQYF. The CDR3 DNA is TGTGCCAGCAGCCAAGTTTCAGGCGCCTCCACAGATACGCAGTATTTT.

The J gene is TRBJ1-2, the V gene TRBV30; D is unclear. The length of the CDR3 is 14 residues. Trimming removed 2 bases from V and 1 base from J, with 11 bases in between. The germline gives CDR1 GTSNPN, CDR2 SVGIG (reference sequence). CDR3 sequence (DNA): TGTGCCTGGAGTCCCAGTCGGTTTAACTATGGCTACACCTTC. It translates to CAWSPSRFNYGYTF.

This clone was seen just once. J is TRBJ1-4 and V is TRBV7-3; no reliable D call. V lost 5 bases, J lost 7 bases, and 11 bases lay in between. This CDR3 is built from 13 residues. The germline V gene encodes CDR1 SGHTA and CDR2 FQGTGA. CDR3 residues: CASSLKRGEKLFF. The CDR3 nucleotides are TGTGCCAGCAGCCTCAAACGGGGTGAAAAACTGTTTTTT.

V usage is TRBV7-9 and J usage is TRBJ1-2, with 7 bases matching TRBD1. J was trimmed by 2 bases and V by 6 bases; bases with no gene match: 3. This CDR3 spans 13 amino acids. Germline loops: CDR1 SEHNR, CDR2 FQNEAQ (reference sequence). CDR3 in DNA: TGTGCCAGCAGACCGACAGGGAACTATGGCTACACCTTC. This encodes CASRPTGNYGYTF. The whole variable domain, remainder taken from reference TRBV7-9 and TRBJ1-2, is DTGVSQNPRHKITKRGQNVTFRCDPISEHNRLYWYRQTLGQGPEFLTYFQNEAQLEKSRLLSDRFSAERPKGSFSTLEIQRTEQGDSAMYLCASRPTGNYGYTFGSGTRLTVV.